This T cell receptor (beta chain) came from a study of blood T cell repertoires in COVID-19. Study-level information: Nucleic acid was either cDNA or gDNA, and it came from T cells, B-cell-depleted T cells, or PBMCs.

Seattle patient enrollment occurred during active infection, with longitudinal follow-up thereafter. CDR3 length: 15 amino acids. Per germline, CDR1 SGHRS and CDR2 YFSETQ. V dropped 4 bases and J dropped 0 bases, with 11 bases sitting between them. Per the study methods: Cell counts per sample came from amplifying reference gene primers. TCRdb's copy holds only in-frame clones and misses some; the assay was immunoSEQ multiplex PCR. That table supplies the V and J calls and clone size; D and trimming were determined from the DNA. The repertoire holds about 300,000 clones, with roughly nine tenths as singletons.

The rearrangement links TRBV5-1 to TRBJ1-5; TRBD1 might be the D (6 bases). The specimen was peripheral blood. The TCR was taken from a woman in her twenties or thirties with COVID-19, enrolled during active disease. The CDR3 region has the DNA TGCGCCAGCAGCCCCTCGGACAGTAGCAATCAGCCCCAGCATTTT. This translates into CASSPSDSSNQPQHF. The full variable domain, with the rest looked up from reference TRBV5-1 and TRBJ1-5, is KAGVTQTPRYLIKTRGQQVTLSCSPISGHRSVSWYQQTPGQGLQFLFEYFSETQRNKGNFPGRFSGRQFSNSRSEMNVSTLELGDSALYLCASSPSDSSNQPQHFGDGTRLSIL.